Following are 23 T cell receptor beta chains from one sample sequenced in a study of metastatic and nonmetastatic thyroid tumors. TCRdb re-clonotyped the PCR reads through MiXCR. Among about 22,000 clones listed, less than 20% were seen once. Among the patients, none had received any treatment before thyroid surgery. Sample: adjacent normal tissue. All receptors derive from a male donor with papillary thyroid cancer or a benign thyroid nodule (not recorded which). Some clones in this sample may be carry-over from other donors' samples.

This clone appeared many times. This rearrangement joins TRBV15 to TRBJ2-2; 7 nucleotides match TRBD1. The CDR3 is 15 amino acids. V lost 3 bases, J lost 4 bases, and 5 bases stayed unmatched. Germline values: CDR1 LNHNV, CDR2 YYDKDF (reference sequence). The CDR3: CATSRVGQVTGELFF. The DNA of the CDR3 is TGTGCCACCAGCAGGGTTGGACAGGTCACCGGGGAGCTGTTTTTT. Together with reference TRBV15 and TRBJ2-2, the CDR3 gives the full variable domain: DAMVIQNPRYQVTQFGKPVTLSCSQTLNHNVMYWYQQKSSQAPKLLFHYYDKDFNNEADTPDNFQSRRPNTSFCFLDIRSPGLGDTAMYLCATSRVGQVTGELFFGEGSRLTVL.

This clone is labeled medium-sized. The CDR3: CASSRDVYGYTF. CDR3 DNA sequence: TGTGCCAGCAGCAGGGACGTCTATGGCTACACCTTC. The V gene is TRBV6-1, the J gene TRBJ1-2; TRBD1 is a possible D gene (5 bases). This CDR3 region has 12 residues. V was cut by 6 bases and J by 4 bases, with 9 bases left in between. Germline V gene lookup returns CDR1 MNHNS and CDR2 SASEGT.

This clone was seen ten or more times. The chain is built from TRBV12-3 or TRBV12-4 and TRBJ2-2, with D possibly TRBD2 on 5 matching bases. This CDR3 region has 15 residues. V lost 4 bases and J 4 bases, leaving 13 bases between the germline ends. As DNA, the CDR3 is TGTGCCAGCAGTTCTTCCTACGGACTCACCGGGGAGCTGTTTTTT. Its protein is CASSSSYGLTGELFF.

This clone was seen more than once but under ten times. It is likely a read error, because the conserved phenylalanine at the end of the CDR3 is missing. V is TRBV28 and J is TRBJ1-1; D possibly corresponds to TRBD1 (6 bases). The CDR3 is 15 amino acids. Per germline, CDR1 MDHEN and CDR2 SYDVKM. V was trimmed by 5 bases and J by 3 bases, leaving 16 bases between them. CDR3 region: CASSQVGAGDTEAFL. The CDR3 region has the DNA TGTGCCAGCAGTCAGGTCGGCGCAGGGGACACTGAAGCTTTCCTT.

This clone appeared many times. The chain uses TRBV2 and TRBJ2-7; 7 bases fit TRBD2. J was trimmed by 5 bases and V by 7 bases; bases with no gene match: 17. Germline V lookup: CDR1 SNHLY, CDR2 FYNNEI. This CDR3 has 16 residues. In DNA, the CDR3 is TGTGCCAGCATTCTAGCGGCCCCCGGGAAAGGAAACGAGCAGTACGTC. It translates to CASILAAPGKGNEQYV.

The table lists this clone with many counts. Other DNA sequences of this sample code for an identical CDR3. The rearrangement joins TRBV28 to TRBJ2-3; a weak D match, TRBD2 (5 bases). The V end lost 6 bases, the J end lost 0 bases, and 13 bases lay between the germline ends. This CDR3 comprises 15 residues. The germline CDR1 and CDR2 sequences are MDHEN and SYDVKM. CDR3 DNA sequence: TGTGCCAGCAGACCCCATGCGGGCAGCACAGATACGCAGTATTTT. Protein product: CASRPHAGSTDTQYF.

This clone was found many times. V and J are TRBV3-1 and TRBJ2-5; D perhaps matches TRBD2 (5 bases). Germline-derived CDR1 and CDR2 are LGHDT and YNNKEL (reference sequence). Between the trimmed V and J ends, which lost 1 base and 5 bases, there was a span of 5 bases. The CDR3 sequence is 12 residues long. CDR3 amino acids: CASSQGGETQYF. The CDR3 nucleotides are TGTGCCAGCAGCCAAGGAGGGGAGACCCAGTACTTC.

In its sample, this clone is medium-sized (0.01 to 0.1%). The CDR3 DNA follows: TGTGCCACCAGTGATCCTAGGACGGGCAATCAGCCCCAGCATTTT. As protein: CATSDPRTGNQPQHF. The chain is built from TRBV24-1 and TRBJ1-5; D is ambiguous. Germline CDR1 KGHDR, CDR2 SFDVKD. Trimming shortened V by 3 bases and J by 2 bases, and 10 bases separated the two germline ends. The CDR3 extends over 15 amino acids.

The chain joins TRBV7-6 to TRBJ1-1, with 8 bases that match TRBD1. Trimming at V came to 4 bases and at J to 7 bases, leaving 11 bases not matched to a gene. The length of the CDR3 is 15 residues. The germline V gene has CDR1 SGHVS and CDR2 FNYEAQ. The CDR3 nucleotides read TGTGCCAGCAGCTCAGGACAGGGCCGGAGCAATGAAGCTTTCTTT. Its protein is CASSSGQGRSNEAFF. Based on the CDR3 plus reference TRBV7-6 and TRBJ1-1, the full variable domain is GAGVSQSPRYKVTKRGQDVALRCDPISGHVSLYWYRQALGQGPEFLTYFNYEAQQDKSGLPNDRFSAERPEGSISTLTIQRTEQRDSAMYRCASSSGQGRSNEAFFGQGTRLTVV.

The J gene is TRBJ2-7, the V gene TRBV7-8; 7 bases agree with TRBD2. CDR1 and CDR2 (germline): SGHVS, FQNEAQ. This CDR3 is built from 15 residues. The junction had 8 bases not matched to a gene; V was cut back by 4 bases and J by 2 bases. CDR3 sequence reads: CASSSDRGTTYEQYF. The DNA of the CDR3 is TGTGCCAGCAGCTCGGATCGGGGGACTACCTACGAGCAGTACTTC.

This clone was picked up many times. Other DNA variants within this sample encode the same CDR3. J is TRBJ2-3 and V is TRBV7-8; no firm D call. This CDR3 region has 13 residues. The germline V gene has CDR1 SGHVS and CDR2 FQNEAQ. Trimming pared 7 bases from V and 11 bases from J, leaving 19 bases between. The CDR3 is CASTIDMARRQYF. CDR3 nucleotide sequence: TGTGCCAGCACGATAGACATGGCTAGGAGGCAGTATTTT.

This clone was observed a handful of times. Here the CDR3 reads CASSAPWDRGSRQYF. CDR3 sequence (DNA): TGTGCCAGCAGTGCGCCGTGGGACAGAGGGTCGCGGCAGTACTTC. The chain couples TRBV12-3 or TRBV12-4 to TRBJ2-7, with TRBD1 identical over 7 bases. The junction had 16 bases not matched to a gene; V was cut back by 5 bases and J by 9 bases. The CDR3 is made up of 15 amino acids.

In its sample, this clone is medium-sized. At one of its ends the junction is not consistent with the germline gene, which may arise from a read error. The chain is built from TRBV2 and TRBJ1-2; TRBD1 matches at 10 bases. The CDR3 extends over 13 amino acids. Germline V CDR1 and CDR2: SNHLY, FYNNEI. This chain's CDR3 is CASSEDRGRGYTF. CDR3 nucleotides: TGTGCCAGCAGCGAAGACAGGGGGCGAGGCTACACCTTC. The full variable domain, its missing parts supplied by reference TRBV2 and TRBJ1-2, is EPEVTQTPSHQVTQMGQEVILRCVPISNHLYFYWYRQILGQKVEFLVSFYNNEISEKSEIFDDQFSVERPDGSNFTLKIRSTKLEDSAMYFCASSEDRGRGYTFGSGTRLTVV.

Many counts were recorded for this clone. At one end the junction does not follow the germline gene, possibly because of a read error. The CDR3 region is CASSPSPGQNNSPPHF. DNA for the CDR3: TGTGCCAGCAGCCCTTCCCCGGGACAGAATAATTCACCCCCCCACTTT. The rearrangement uses TRBV9 and TRBJ1-6; 7 positions match TRBD1. This CDR3 comprises 16 residues. Germline lookup yields CDR1 SGDLS and CDR2 YYNGEE.

This clone was seen repeatedly, ten times or more. The chain carries TRBV18 and TRBJ2-6, with unresolved D. Per germline, CDR1 KGHSH and CDR2 LQKENI. Trimming shortened V by 3 bases and J by 0 bases, and 15 bases separated the two germline ends. The CDR3 extends over 18 amino acids. This CDR3 is CASSPNYRRFSGANVLTF. The CDR3 DNA reads as TGTGCCAGCTCACCGAATTATAGACGGTTCTCTGGGGCCAACGTCCTGACTTTC.

Ten or more counts support this clone. The chain links TRBV30 to TRBJ2-1; 7 bases match TRBD2. CDR1 and CDR2 (germline): GTSNPN, SVGIG (reference sequence). J lost 0 bases, V lost 0 bases, and 2 bases had no gene match. This CDR3 spans 15 amino acids. The CDR3 nucleotides read TGTGCCTGGAGTGTTGGACTAGGCTCCTACAATGAGCAGTTCTTC. Its protein is CAWSVGLGSYNEQFF.

This clone is labeled as medium-sized. The DNA for the CDR3 is TGCAGTGCTAGAGATTTAGGGGGGTACTACGAGCAGTACTTC. Its protein product is CSARDLGGYYEQYF. The V and J genes are TRBV20-1 and TRBJ2-7; D tentatively reads TRBD1 or TRBD2 (6 bases each). Germline V lookup: CDR1 DFQATT, CDR2 SNEGSKA (reference sequence). Deletions cut 0 bases from V and 3 bases from J, with 12 bases between. The CDR3 extends over 14 amino acids.

This clone was observed at least ten times. The chain recombines TRBV11-2 with TRBJ2-6; D call uncertain. The V gene lost 7 bases and the J gene lost 0 bases, with 16 bases spanning the gap. The CDR3 sequence is 17 residues long. In germline, CDR1 is SGHAT, CDR2 FQNNGV. CDR3: CASNLVAGPSGANVLTF. The CDR3 region has the DNA TGTGCCAGCAACCTCGTCGCCGGCCCCTCTGGGGCCAACGTCCTGACTTTC.

This clone appeared many times. The chain is built from TRBV5-6 and TRBJ1-6; the D is unclear. The V end was cut by 4 bases, the J end by 0 bases, with 11 bases between. Germline V gene data show CDR1 as SGHDT and CDR2 as YYEEEE. This CDR3 is built from 16 residues. The CDR3 sequence is CASSHLGSSYNSPLHF. CDR3 DNA sequence: TGTGCCAGCAGCCATCTAGGGAGCTCCTATAATTCACCCCTCCACTTT. Variable domain in full (rest from reference TRBV5-6 and TRBJ1-6): DAGVTQSPTHLIKTRGQQVTLRCSPKSGHDTVSWYQQALGQGPQFIFQYYEEEERQRGNFPDRFSGHQFPNYSSELNVNALLLGDSALYLCASSHLGSSYNSPLHFGNGTRLTVT.

This clone was counted at least ten times. Being one base from a much bigger clone, this may be a read error. The chain employs TRBV12-3 or TRBV12-4 and TRBJ2-2; no clear D gene. This CDR3 region has 15 residues. This CDR3 is CASTRAAVNAGELFF. The CDR3 bases are TGTGCCAGCACCCGGGCTGCGGTGAACGCCGGGGAGCTGTTTTTT.

This clone was seen repeatedly, ten times or more. The chain carries TRBV7-9 and TRBJ2-2; 7 bases agree with TRBD1. The CDR3 consists of 15 residues. V lost 5 bases, J lost 5 bases, and 8 bases stayed unmatched. Looked up from germline, CDR1 is SEHNR and CDR2 is FQNEAQ (reference sequence). CDR3 coding DNA: TGTGCCAGCAGCCGACCAGGGGGAAAGACCGGGGAGCTGTTTTTT. Amino acids: CASSRPGGKTGELFF.

This clone was detected many times. J is TRBJ1-2 and V is TRBV7-8; D ambiguous. Trimming shortened V by 1 base and J by 6 bases, and 18 bases separated the two germline ends. Per germline, CDR1 SGHVS and CDR2 FQNEAQ. This CDR3 region has 16 residues. In DNA form, the CDR3 reads TGTGCCAGCAGCTTAGGCCCTGACGGCGATTGGGATGGCTACACCTTC. Translated: CASSLGPDGDWDGYTF.

In this sample, this clone turned up many times. V usage is TRBV4-1 and J usage is TRBJ1-2; D is unresolved. Trimming cost V 0 bases and J 4 bases, with 9 bases left between them. CDR3 length: 14 residues. CDR1 and CDR2 from the germline V gene are MGHRA and YSYEKL. CDR3 sequence reads: CASSQEDRLYGYTF. CDR3 sequence (DNA): TGCGCCAGCAGCCAAGAGGACCGCCTCTATGGCTACACCTTC.